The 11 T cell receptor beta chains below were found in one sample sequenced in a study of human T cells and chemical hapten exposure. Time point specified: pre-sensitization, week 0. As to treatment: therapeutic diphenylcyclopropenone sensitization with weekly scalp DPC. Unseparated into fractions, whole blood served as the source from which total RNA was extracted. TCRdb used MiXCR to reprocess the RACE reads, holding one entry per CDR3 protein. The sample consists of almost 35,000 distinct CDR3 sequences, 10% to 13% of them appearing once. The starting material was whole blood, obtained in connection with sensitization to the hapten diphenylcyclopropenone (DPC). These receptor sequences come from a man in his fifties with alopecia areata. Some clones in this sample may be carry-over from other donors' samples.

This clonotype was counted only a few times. CDR3 residues: CASSPSSGGNQPQHF. The DNA of the CDR3 is TGTGCCAGCAGCCCCTCTAGCGGGGGCAATCAGCCCCAGCATTTT. This chain links TRBV28 with TRBJ1-5; D unresolved. Germline values: CDR1 MDHEN, CDR2 SYDVKM. This CDR3 comprises 15 residues. The ends were cut back, 6 bases at V and 2 bases at J, with 14 bases in the middle.

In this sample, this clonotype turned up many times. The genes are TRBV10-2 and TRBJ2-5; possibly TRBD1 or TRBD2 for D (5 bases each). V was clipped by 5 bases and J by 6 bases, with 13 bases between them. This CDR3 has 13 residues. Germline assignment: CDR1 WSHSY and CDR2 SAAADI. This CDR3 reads CASSTGPGQTQYF. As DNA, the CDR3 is TGCGCCAGCAGTACTGGGCCGGGGCAGACCCAGTACTTC.

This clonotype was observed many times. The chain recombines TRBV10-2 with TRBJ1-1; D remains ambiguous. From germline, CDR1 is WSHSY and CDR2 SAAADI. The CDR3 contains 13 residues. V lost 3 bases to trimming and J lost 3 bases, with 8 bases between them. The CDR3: CASSENPDTEAFF. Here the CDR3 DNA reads TGCGCCAGCAGTGAAAATCCAGACACTGAAGCTTTCTTT.

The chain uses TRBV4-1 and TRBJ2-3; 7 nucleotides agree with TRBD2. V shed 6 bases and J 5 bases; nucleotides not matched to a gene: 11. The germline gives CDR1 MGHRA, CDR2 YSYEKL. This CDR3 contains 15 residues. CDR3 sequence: CASSHIFGRQDTQYF. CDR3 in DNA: TGCGCCAGCAGTCATATCTTCGGGAGGCAAGATACGCAGTATTTT.

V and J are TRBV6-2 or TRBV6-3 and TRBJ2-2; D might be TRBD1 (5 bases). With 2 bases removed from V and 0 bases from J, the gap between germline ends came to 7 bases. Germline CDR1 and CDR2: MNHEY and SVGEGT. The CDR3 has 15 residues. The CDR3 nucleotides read TGTGCCAGCAGTTACCCAGGGACGAACACCGGGGAGCTGTTTTTT. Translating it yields CASSYPGTNTGELFF.

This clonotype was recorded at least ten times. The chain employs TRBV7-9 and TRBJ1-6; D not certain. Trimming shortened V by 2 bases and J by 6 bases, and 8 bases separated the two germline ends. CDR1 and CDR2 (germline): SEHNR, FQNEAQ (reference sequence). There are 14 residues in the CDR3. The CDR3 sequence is CASSLPLGNSPLHF. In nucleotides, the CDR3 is TGTGCCAGCAGCTTACCTCTTGGTAATTCACCCCTCCACTTT. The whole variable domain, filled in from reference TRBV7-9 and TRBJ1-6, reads DTGVSQNPRHKITKRGQNVTFRCDPISEHNRLYWYRQTLGQGPEFLTYFQNEAQLEKSRLLSDRFSAERPKGSFSTLEIQRTEQGDSAMYLCASSLPLGNSPLHFGNGTRLTVT.

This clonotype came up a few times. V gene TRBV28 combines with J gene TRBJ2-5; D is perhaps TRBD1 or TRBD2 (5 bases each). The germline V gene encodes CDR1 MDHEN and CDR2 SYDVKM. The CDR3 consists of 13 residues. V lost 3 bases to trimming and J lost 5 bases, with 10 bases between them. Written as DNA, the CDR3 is TGTGCCAGCAGTTTTTCAGGGAGTGAGACCCAGTACTTC. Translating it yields CASSFSGSETQYF.

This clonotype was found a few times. The CDR3 bases are TGTGCCATTTCGGACAACCAAGAGACCCAGTACTTC. Protein sequence: CAISDNQETQYF. The chain links TRBV12-3 or TRBV12-4 to TRBJ2-5; TRBD1 might be the D (5 bases). Trimming removed 10 bases from V and 0 bases from J, with 9 bases in between. The CDR3 totals 12 residues.

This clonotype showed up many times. The CDR3 loop reads CASSFSGSGEQYF. In nucleotides, the CDR3 is TGTGCCAGCAGCTTTAGCGGGAGCGGCGAGCAGTACTTC. The V and J genes are TRBV7-3 and TRBJ2-7; TRBD2 matches 9 bases. Germline lookup yields CDR1 SGHTA and CDR2 FQGTGA. The CDR3 consists of 13 residues. J lost 6 bases, V lost 3 bases, and 3 bases had no gene match.

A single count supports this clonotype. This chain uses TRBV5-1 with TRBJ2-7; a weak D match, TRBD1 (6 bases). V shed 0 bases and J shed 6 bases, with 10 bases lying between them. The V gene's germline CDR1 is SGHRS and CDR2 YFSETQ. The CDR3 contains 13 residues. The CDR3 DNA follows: TGCGCCAGCAGCTTGGGGCAGGGGCCCGAGCAGTACTTC. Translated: CASSLGQGPEQYF. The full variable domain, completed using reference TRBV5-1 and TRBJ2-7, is KAGVTQTPRYLIKTRGQQVTLSCSPISGHRSVSWYQQTPGQGLQFLFEYFSETQRNKGNFPGRFSGRQFSNSRSEMNVSTLELGDSALYLCASSLGQGPEQYFGPGTRLTVT.

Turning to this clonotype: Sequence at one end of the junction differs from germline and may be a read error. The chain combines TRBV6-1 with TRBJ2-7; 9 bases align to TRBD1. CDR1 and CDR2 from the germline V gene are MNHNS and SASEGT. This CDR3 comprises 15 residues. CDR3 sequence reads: CASSELGQGVREKYF. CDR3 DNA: TGTGCCAGCAGTGAATTGGGACAGGGAGTTCGCGAGAAGTACTTC.